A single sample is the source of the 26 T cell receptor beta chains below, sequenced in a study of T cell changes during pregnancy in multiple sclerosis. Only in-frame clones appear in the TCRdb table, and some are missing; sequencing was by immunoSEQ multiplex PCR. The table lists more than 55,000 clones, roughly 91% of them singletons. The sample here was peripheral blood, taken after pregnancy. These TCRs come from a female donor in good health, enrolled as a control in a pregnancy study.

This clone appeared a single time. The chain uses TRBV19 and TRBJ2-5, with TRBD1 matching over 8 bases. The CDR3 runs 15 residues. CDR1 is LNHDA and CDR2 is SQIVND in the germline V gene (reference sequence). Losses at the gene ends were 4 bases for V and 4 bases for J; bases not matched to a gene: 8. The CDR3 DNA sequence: TGTGCCAGTAGTACAGACAGGGGAAAGCGAGAGACCCAGTACTTC. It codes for CASSTDRGKRETQYF.

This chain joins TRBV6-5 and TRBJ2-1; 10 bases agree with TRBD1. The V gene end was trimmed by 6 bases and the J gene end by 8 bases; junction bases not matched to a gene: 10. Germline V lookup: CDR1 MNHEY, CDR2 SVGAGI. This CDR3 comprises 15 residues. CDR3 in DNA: TGTGCCAGCAGGCACCGGGACAGGGGCATGCATGAGCAGTTCTTC. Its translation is CASRHRDRGMHEQFF.

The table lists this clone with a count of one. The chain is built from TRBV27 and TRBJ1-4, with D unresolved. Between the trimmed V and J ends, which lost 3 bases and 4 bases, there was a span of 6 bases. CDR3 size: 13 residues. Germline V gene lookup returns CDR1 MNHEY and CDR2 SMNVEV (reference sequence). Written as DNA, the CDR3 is TGTGCCAGCAGTTTCGGGAATAATGAAAAACTGTTTTTT. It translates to CASSFGNNEKLFF.

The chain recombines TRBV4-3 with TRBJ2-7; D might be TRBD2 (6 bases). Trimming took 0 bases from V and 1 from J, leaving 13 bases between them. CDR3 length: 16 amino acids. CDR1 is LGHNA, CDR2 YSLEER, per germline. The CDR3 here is CASSQDQGGGSYEQYF. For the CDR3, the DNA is TGCGCCAGCAGCCAAGACCAGGGTGGGGGGTCCTACGAGCAGTACTTC.

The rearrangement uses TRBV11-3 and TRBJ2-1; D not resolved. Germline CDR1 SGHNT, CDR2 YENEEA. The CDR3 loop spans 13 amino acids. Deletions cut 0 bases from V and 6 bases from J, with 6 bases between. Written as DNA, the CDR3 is TGTGCCAGCAGCTTAGAGAGAGTCAATGAGCAGTTCTTC. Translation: CASSLERVNEQFF.

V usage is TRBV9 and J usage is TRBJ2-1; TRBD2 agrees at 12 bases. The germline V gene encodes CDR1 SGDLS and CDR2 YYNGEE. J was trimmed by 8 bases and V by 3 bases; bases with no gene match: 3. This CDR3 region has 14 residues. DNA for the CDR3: TGTGCCAGCAGCGCTAGCGGGGGGGTCGATGAGCAGTTCTTC. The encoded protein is CASSASGGVDEQFF. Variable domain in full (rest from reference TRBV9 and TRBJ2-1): DSGVTQTPKHLITATGQRVTLRCSPRSGDLSVYWYQQSLDQGLQFLIQYYNGEERAKGNILERFSAQQFPDLHSELNLSSLELGDSALYFCASSASGGVDEQFFGPGTRLTVL.

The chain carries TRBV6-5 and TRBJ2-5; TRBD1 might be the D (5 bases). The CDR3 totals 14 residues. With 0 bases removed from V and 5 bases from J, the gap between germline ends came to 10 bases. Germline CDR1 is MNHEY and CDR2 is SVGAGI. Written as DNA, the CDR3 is TGTGCCAGCAGTTACTCAGGCTCAGGGGAGACCCAGTACTTC. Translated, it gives CASSYSGSGETQYF.

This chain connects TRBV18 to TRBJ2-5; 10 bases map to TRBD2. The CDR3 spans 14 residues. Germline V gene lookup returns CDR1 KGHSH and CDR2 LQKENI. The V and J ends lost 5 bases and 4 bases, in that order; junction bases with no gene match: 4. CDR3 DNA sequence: TGTGCCAGCTCAACCCGACTAGCGGGAGAGACCCAGTACTTC. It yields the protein CASSTRLAGETQYF.

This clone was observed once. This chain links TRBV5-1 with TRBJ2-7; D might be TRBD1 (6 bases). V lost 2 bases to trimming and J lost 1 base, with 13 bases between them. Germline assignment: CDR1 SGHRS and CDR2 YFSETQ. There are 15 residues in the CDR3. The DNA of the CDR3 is TGCGCCAGCAGCTTATCCGGGACAAGGTCCTACGAGCAGTACTTC. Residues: CASSLSGTRSYEQYF. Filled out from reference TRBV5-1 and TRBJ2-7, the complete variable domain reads KAGVTQTPRYLIKTRGQQVTLSCSPISGHRSVSWYQQTPGQGLQFLFEYFSETQRNKGNFPGRFSGRQFSNSRSEMNVSTLELGDSALYLCASSLSGTRSYEQYFGPGTRLTVT.

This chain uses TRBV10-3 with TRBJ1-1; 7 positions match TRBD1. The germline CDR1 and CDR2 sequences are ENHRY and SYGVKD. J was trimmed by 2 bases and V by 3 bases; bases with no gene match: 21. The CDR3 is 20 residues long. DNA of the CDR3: TGTGCCATCAGTGAATTTCGAGTGACAGGGAGAGACTTTGGAAACACTGAAGCTTTCTTT. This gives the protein CAISEFRVTGRDFGNTEAFF.

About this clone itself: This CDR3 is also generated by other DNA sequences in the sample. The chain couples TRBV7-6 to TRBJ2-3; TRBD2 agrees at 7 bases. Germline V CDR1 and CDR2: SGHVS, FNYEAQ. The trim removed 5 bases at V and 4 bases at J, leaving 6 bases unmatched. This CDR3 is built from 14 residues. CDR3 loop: CASSPTSGADTQYF. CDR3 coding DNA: TGTGCCAGCAGCCCAACCAGCGGGGCAGATACGCAGTATTTT.

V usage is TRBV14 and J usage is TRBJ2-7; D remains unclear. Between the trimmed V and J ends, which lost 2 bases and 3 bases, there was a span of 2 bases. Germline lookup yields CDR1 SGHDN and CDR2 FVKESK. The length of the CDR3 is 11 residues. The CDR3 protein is CASSQLYEQYF. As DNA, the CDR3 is TGTGCCAGCAGCCAACTCTACGAGCAGTACTTC. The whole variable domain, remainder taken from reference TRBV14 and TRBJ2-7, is EAGVTQFPSHSVIEKGQTVTLRCDPISGHDNLYWYRRVMGKEIKFLLHFVKESKQDESGMPNNRFLAERTGGTYSTLKVQPAELEDSGVYFCASSQLYEQYFGPGTRLTVT.

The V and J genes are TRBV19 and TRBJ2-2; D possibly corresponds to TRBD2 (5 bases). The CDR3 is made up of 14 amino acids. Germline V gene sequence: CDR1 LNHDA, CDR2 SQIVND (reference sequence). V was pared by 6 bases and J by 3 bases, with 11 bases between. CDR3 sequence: CASRLEGDTGELFF. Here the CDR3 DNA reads TGTGCCAGTAGATTAGAGGGTGACACCGGGGAGCTGTTTTTT.

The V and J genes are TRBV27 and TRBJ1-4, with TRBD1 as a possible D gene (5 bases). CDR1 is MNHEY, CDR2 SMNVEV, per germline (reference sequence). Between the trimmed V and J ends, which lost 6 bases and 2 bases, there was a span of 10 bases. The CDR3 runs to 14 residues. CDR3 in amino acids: CASSPGGTNEKLFF. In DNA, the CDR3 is TGTGCCAGCAGCCCCGGGGGTACTAATGAAAAACTGTTTTTT.

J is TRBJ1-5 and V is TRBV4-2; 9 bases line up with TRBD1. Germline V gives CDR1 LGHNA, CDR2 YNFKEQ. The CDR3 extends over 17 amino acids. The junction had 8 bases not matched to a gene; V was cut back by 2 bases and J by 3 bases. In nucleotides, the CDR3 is TGTGCCAGCAGCCAAAAATGGGGACAGGGTGACAATCAGCCCCAGCATTTT. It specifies CASSQKWGQGDNQPQHF.

The CDR3: CASSQGTGGTDTQYF. CDR3 sequence (DNA): TGCGCCAGCAGCCAAGGGACAGGGGGCACAGATACGCAGTATTTT. The chain recombines TRBV4-3 with TRBJ2-3, with TRBD1 identical over 9 bases. The length of the CDR3 is 15 residues. The germline CDR1 and CDR2 sequences are LGHNA and YSLEER. The V gene end was trimmed by 1 base and the J gene end by 1 base; junction bases not matched to a gene: 0.

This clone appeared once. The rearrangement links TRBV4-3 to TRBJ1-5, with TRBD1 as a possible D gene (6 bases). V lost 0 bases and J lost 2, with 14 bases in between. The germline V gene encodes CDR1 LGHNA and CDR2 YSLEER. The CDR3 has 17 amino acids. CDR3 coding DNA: TGCGCCAGCAGCCAAGATACGAACAGGGTTGGCAATCAGCCCCAGCATTTT. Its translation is CASSQDTNRVGNQPQHF.

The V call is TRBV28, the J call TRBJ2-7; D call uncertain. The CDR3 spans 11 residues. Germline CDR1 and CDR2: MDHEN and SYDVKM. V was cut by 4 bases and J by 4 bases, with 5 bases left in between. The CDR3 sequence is CASSSRYEQYF. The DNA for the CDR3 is TGTGCCAGCAGTTCTCGTTACGAGCAGTACTTC.

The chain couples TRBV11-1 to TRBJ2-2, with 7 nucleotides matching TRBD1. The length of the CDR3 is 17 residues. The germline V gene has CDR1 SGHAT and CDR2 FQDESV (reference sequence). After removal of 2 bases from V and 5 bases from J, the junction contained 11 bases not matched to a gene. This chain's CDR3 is CASSLLGLRGRTGELFF. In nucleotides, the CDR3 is TGTGCCAGCAGCTTATTGGGGTTGAGGGGGCGAACCGGGGAGCTGTTTTTT.

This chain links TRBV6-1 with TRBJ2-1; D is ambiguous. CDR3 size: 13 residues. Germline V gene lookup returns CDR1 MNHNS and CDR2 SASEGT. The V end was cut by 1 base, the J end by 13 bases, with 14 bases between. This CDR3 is CASSEDATLEQFF. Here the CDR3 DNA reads TGTGCCAGCAGTGAAGACGCGACTCTGGAACAGTTCTTC.

The CDR3 DNA follows: TGCAGCGTTGAACGGAGCTATGGCTACACCTTC. Amino acid sequence: CSVERSYGYTF. The V and J genes are TRBV29-1 and TRBJ1-2; D not certain. The V gene lost 2 bases and the J gene lost 4 bases, with 5 bases spanning the gap. Germline V gene data show CDR1 as SQVTM and CDR2 as ANQGSEA. The CDR3 loop spans 11 amino acids. Combining the CDR3 with reference TRBV29-1 and TRBJ1-2 gives the whole variable domain SAVISQKPSRDICQRGTSLTIQCQVDSQVTMMFWYRQQPGQSLTLIATANQGSEATYESGFVIDKFPISRPNLTFSTLTVSNMSPEDSSIYLCSVERSYGYTFGSGTRLTVV.

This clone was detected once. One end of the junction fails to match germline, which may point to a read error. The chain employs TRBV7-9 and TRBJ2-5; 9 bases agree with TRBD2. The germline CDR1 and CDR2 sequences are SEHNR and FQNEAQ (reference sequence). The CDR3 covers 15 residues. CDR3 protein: CVSSLEDLAGVNQYF. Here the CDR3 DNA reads TGTGTCAGCAGCTTAGAGGACTTAGCGGGGGTTAACCAGTACTTC.

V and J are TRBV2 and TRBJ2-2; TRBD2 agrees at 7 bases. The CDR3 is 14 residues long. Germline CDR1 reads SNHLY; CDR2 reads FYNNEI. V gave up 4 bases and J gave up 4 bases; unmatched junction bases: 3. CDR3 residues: CASSGGGATGELFF. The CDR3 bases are TGTGCCAGCAGTGGGGGAGGGGCCACCGGGGAGCTGTTTTTT. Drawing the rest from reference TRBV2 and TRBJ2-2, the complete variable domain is EPEVTQTPSHQVTQMGQEVILRCVPISNHLYFYWYRQILGQKVEFLVSFYNNEISEKSEIFDDQFSVERPDGSNFTLKIRSTKLEDSAMYFCASSGGGATGELFFGEGSRLTVL.

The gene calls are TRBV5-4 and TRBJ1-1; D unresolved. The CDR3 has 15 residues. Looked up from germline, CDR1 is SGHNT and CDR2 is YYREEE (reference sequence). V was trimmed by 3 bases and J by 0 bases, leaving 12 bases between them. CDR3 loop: CASSSKQILNTEAFF. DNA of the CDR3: TGTGCCAGCAGCTCAAAACAGATCCTGAACACTGAAGCTTTCTTT.

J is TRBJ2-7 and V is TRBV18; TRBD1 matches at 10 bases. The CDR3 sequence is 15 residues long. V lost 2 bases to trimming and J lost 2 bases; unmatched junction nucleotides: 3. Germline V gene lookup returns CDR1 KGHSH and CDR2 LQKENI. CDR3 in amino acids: CASSPDRGHPYEQYF. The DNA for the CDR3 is TGTGCCAGCTCACCAGACAGGGGGCACCCCTACGAGCAGTACTTC.

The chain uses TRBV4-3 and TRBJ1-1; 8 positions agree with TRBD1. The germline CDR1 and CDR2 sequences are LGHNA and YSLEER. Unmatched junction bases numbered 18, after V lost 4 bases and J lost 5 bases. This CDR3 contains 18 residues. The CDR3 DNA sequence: TGCGCCAGCAGCCGGGATAGACGGACAGGGTTGCTAGGAACTGAAGCTTTCTTT. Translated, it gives CASSRDRRTGLLGTEAFF.